This T cell receptor (beta chain) appears in the sequencing data of a study of T cell repertoires in cytomegalovirus infection. Across the whole study: Based on public TCR beta signatures, there were indications of CMV infection and of a matching HLA type.

This clonotype was counted only a few times. Antigen specificity is unknown. MiXCR was run by TCRdb on the reads, yielding one entry per CDR3 protein. Among around 180,000 distinct CDR3 sequences listed, roughly 30% were seen once. V dropped 11 bases and J dropped 2 bases, with 12 bases sitting between them. The CDR3 spans 12 residues. Germline-derived CDR1 and CDR2 are MGHDK and SYGVNS. Study observations and caveats: The cumulative frequency of public TCR beta families distinguished individuals who carried CMV together with the relevant HLA. Dominating the ex vivo response were TCR beta clonotypes that were CMV-specific and HLA-C-restricted.

Sequencing was done on a sample of PBMCs. The chain employs TRBV25-1 and TRBJ1-1; perhaps TRBD1 as D (6 bases). This clonotype originated in a human donor in good health (CMV status not recorded). Some clones in this sample may be carry-over from other donors' samples. The CDR3 nucleotides are TGTGCCGTACAGGGTACTAACACTGAAGCTTTCTTT. Translation: CAVQGTNTEAFF.